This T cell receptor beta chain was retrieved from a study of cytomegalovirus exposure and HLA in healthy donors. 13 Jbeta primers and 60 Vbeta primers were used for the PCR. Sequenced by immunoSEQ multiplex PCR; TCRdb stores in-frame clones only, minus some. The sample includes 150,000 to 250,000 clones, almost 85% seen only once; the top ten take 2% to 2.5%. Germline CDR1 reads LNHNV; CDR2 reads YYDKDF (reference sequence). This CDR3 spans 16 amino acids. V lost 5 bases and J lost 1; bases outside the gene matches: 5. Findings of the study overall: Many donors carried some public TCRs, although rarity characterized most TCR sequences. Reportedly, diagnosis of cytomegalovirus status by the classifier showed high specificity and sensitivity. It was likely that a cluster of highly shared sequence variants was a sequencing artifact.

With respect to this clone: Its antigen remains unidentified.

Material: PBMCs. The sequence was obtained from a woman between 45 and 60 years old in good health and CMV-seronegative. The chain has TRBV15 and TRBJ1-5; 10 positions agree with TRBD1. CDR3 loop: CATSARDRGSNQPQHF. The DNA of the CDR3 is TGTGCCACCAGCGCTCGGGACAGGGGAAGCAATCAGCCCCAGCATTTT.